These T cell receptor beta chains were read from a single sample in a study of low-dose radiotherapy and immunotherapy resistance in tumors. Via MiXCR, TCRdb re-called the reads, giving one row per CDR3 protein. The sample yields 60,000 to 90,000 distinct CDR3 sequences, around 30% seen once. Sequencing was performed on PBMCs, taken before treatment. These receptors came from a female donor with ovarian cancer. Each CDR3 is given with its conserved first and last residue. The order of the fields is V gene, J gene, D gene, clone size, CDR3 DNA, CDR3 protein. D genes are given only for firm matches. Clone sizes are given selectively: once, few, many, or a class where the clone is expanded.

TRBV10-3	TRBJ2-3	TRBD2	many	TGTGCCATCAGTGAGAGGAGACTAGCGGGCACAGATACGCAGTATTTT	CAISERRLAGTDTQYF
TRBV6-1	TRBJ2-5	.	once	TGTGCCAGCAGCTCCGGGACTCCCCAAGAGACCCAGTACTTC	CASSSGTPQETQYF
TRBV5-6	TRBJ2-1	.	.	TGTGCCAGCAGCTTTGTGGGAAGCTCCTACAATGAGCAGTTCTTC	CASSFVGSSYNEQFF
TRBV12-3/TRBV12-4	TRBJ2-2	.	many	TGTGCCAACACAGGGAACACCGGGGAGCTGTTTTTT	CANTGNTGELFF
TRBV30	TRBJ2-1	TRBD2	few	TGTGCCTGGAGTGTAGGGACTACCTACAATGAGCAGTTCTTC	CAWSVGTTYNEQFF
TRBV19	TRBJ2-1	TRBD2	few	TGTGCCAGTAGCAACCGACTAGCGCGGTACAATGAGCAGTTCTTC	CASSNRLARYNEQFF
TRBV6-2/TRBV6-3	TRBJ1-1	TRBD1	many	TGTGCCAGCACGGTGTTTACAGGGGGAGCGAACACTGAAGCTTTCTTT	CASTVFTGGANTEAFF
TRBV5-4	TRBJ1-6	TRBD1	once	TGTGCCAGCAGCTTGACGGGACAGGGCAAAACACCCCTCCACTTT	CASSLTGQGKTPLHF
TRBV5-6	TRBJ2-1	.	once	TGTGCCAGCAGCTTGGTGGGGGGACACCCAGTGGATGAGCAGTTCTTC	CASSLVGGHPVDEQFF
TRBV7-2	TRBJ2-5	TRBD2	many	TGTGCCAGCAGCCTATTAGCGGGGGGACCACAAGAGACCCAGTACTTC	CASSLLAGGPQETQYF
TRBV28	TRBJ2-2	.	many	TGTGCCAGCAGTTTAGCGGACAGGAACACCGGGGAGCTGTTTTTT	CASSLADRNTGELFF
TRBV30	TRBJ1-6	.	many	TGTGCCTGGAGCGAGGGGGTAGGAGCACCCCTCCACTTT	CAWSEGVGAPLHF
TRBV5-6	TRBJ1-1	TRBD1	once	TGTGCCAGCAGCTTAGTTGGACAGGGGGCTTTTGACACTGAAGCTTTCTTT	CASSLVGQGAFDTEAFF
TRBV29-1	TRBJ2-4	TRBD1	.	TGCAGCGTTGAAGAGACAGGGGTCGGAGGCATTCAGTACTTC	CSVEETGVGGIQYF
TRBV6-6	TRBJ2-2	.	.	TGTGCCAGCAGTGAAGCAGGCAGTTGGGGGGAGCTGTTTTTT	CASSEAGSWGELFF
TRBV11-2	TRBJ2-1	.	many	TGTGCCAGCAACCCTGGGGGGAGCTCCTACAATGAGCAGTTCTTC	CASNPGGSSYNEQFF
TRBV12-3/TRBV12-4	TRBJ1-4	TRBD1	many	TGTGCCAGCAGTTCCCTCACAGGGGTGATTTTT	CASSSLTGVIF
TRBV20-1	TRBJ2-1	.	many	TGCAGTGCTAGTACGGGAGTAAACTACAATGAGCAGTTCTTC	CSASTGVNYNEQFF
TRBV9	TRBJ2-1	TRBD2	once	TGTGCCAGCAGCGTAGCTGTGGCGGGAGGGCGGAATGAGCAGTTCTTC	CASSVAVAGGRNEQFF